This T cell receptor beta chain is drawn from a study of early stage breast cancer tumors. Looking at the study overall: Of some 17 invasive breast tumors, about a dozen were hormone receptor-positive, HER2-negative. Study-wide results and caveats: Tumors had about 2.4-fold higher T cell density and higher clonality than adjacent normal breast tissue.

Concerning this clone: Its antigen is currently unknown.

The assay was immunoSEQ multiplex PCR, and TCRdb's table has in-frame clones only and misses some. The table includes more than 55,000 clones, over 80% detected once. The clonotype comes from a person aged 40 to 50 with breast cancer. The sequenced material came from blood.

In nucleotides, the CDR3 is TGTGCCAGTAGGGTAGCGGGAGGGCCGGTGTATGAGCAGTTCTTC. It specifies CASRVAGGPVYEQFF. The J gene is TRBJ2-1, the V gene TRBV19; the match to TRBD2 covers 11 bases. The ends lost 6 bases at V and 8 bases at J; junction bases unmatched: 9. The CDR3 has 15 residues. Germline CDR1 and CDR2: LNHDA and SQIVND (reference sequence).